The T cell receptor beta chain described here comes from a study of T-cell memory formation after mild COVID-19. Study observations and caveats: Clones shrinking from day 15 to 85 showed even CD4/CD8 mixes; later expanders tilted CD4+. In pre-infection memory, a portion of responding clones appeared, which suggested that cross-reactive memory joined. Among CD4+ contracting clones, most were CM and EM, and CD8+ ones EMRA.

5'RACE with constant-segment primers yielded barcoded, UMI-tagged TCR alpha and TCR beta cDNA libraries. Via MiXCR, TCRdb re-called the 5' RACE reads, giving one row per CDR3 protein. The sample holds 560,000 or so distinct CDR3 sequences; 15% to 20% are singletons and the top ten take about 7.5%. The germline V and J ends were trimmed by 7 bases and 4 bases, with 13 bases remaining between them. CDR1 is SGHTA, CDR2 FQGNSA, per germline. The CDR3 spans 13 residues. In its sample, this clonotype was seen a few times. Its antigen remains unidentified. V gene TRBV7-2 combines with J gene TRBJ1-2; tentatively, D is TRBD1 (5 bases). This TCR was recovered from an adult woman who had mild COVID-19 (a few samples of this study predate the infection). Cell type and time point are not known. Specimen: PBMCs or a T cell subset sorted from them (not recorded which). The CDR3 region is CASIRAGSYGYTF. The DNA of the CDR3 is TGTGCCAGCATTCGTGCAGGGTCCTATGGCTACACCTTC.